This is a list of T cell receptor beta chains from one sample in a study of cytomegalovirus exposure and HLA in healthy donors. Assay: immunoSEQ multiplex PCR; the TCRdb copy retains only in-frame clones and omits some. The table lists 300,000 to 400,000 clones, around 90% of them singletons. The material sequenced was PBMCs. These receptors were collected from a man aged 25 to 40 in good health and CMV-seronegative. The CDR3 runs from the conserved cysteine through the conserved F or W. Each record gives: V gene, J gene, clone size, D gene, CDR3 DNA, CDR3 protein. A D gene is named only where the DNA matches it firmly. Clone size is not always given. Where it is, it says once, few, many or a class for expanded clones.

TRBV4-1	TRBJ1-2	NA	TRBD1	TGCGCCAGCAGCCAGACAGGGCCGTCGGGCTATGGCTACACCTTC	CASSQTGPSGYGYTF
TRBV18	TRBJ1-5	NA	TRBD1	TGTGCCAGCTCATCGACAGGGGCCACTCAGCCCCAGCATTTT	CASSSTGATQPQHF
TRBV6-4	TRBJ2-2	NA	NA	TGTGCCAGCAGTACGACAGGCCCCACCGGGGAGCTGTTTTTT	CASSTTGPTGELFF
TRBV30	TRBJ1-4	NA	NA	TGTGCCTGGAACAGGCCGCATAATGAAAAACTGTTTTTT	CAWNRPHNEKLFF
TRBV6-5	TRBJ2-7	NA	TRBD2	TGTGCCAGCAGTTACTGGGGGACTAGCGGAAACTACGAGCAGTACTTC	CASSYWGTSGNYEQYF
TRBV6-6	TRBJ2-7	NA	NA	TGTGCCAGCAGCTACCGGAGGGAGCCGACCTACGAGCAGTACTTC	CASSYRREPTYEQYF
TRBV18	TRBJ1-5	once	NA	TGTGCCAGCTCACCAAGGACAAGCAATCAGCCCCAGCATTTT	CASSPRTSNQPQHF
TRBV5-1	TRBJ2-1	NA	TRBD2	TGCGCCAGCAGCCCCCTAGCGGGGATGGACAATGAGCAGTTCTTC	CASSPLAGMDNEQFF
TRBV5-4	TRBJ1-1	NA	NA	TGTGCCAGCAGCTCAGGATCGACTGAAGCTTTCTTT	CASSSGSTEAFF
TRBV15	TRBJ1-3	NA	NA	TGTGCCACCAGCAGAGATCGAGGCACCGGCTCTGGAAACACCATATATTTT	CATSRDRGTGSGNTIYF
TRBV5-5	TRBJ2-7	NA	NA	TGTGCCAGCAGCTTGGGGACAGCCTCCTACGAGCAGTACTTC	CASSLGTASYEQYF
TRBV12-5	TRBJ1-2	NA	NA	TGTGCTAGTGGTCCCCCCGGGGTAGGGAACTATGGCTACACCTTC	CASGPPGVGNYGYTF
TRBV19	TRBJ1-2	once	NA	TGTGCCAGTAGTACCTCGACACAGGGAAGGGATGGCTACACCTTC	CASSTSTQGRDGYTF
TRBV18	TRBJ2-5	NA	NA	TGTGCCAGCTCACCAGGGCAAACACAAGAGACCCAGTACTTC	CASSPGQTQETQYF
TRBV6-4	TRBJ1-1	NA	NA	TGTGCCAGCAGCAACACAGGTTCTCAAAACACTGAAGCTTTCTTT	CASSNTGSQNTEAFF
TRBV7-7	TRBJ2-1	NA	TRBD2	TGTGCCAGCAGCTTGCTCGGGACTAGCGGGGGGTCCAATGAGCAGTTCTTC	CASSLLGTSGGSNEQFF
TRBV30	TRBJ2-7	NA	TRBD1	TGTGCCTCTGACAGGGAGCTGATCGGCGAGCAGTACTTC	CASDRELIGEQYF
TRBV10-2	TRBJ2-2	NA	NA	TGCGCCAGCAGTGCCGAACCCCTAGACACCGGGGAGCTGTTTTTT	CASSAEPLDTGELFF
TRBV6-1	TRBJ1-2	NA	NA	TGTGCCAGCAGTGAAAACAGGGGCTACACCTTC	CASSENRGYTF
TRBV10-3	TRBJ1-3	NA	TRBD1	TGTGCCATCAGTGAAAAGCCACAGGGGAGACGAAACACCATATATTTT	CAISEKPQGRRNTIYF
TRBV5-4	TRBJ2-1	NA	NA	TGTGCCAGCAGTCGAGCGGTAGCGGCCTACAATGAGCAGTTCTTC	CASSRAVAAYNEQFF
TRBV27	TRBJ2-3	NA	TRBD1	TGTGCCAGCAGTTCATCGGGACAGCCCAACACAGATACGCAGTATTTT	CASSSSGQPNTDTQYF
TRBV25-1	TRBJ1-2	few	TRBD1	TGTGCCAGCAGGAGGACAGGGGCCCCCTTTGGCTACACCTTC	CASRRTGAPFGYTF
TRBV4-1	TRBJ1-1	NA	NA	TGCGCCAGCAGCCAAGACGCCCGGGGAGGCACTGAAGCTTTCTTT	CASSQDARGGTEAFF
TRBV9	TRBJ2-5	NA	NA	TGTGCCAGCAGCGTAGAGGGACACTCCGGGGAGACCCAGTACTTC	CASSVEGHSGETQYF
TRBV7-8	TRBJ1-5	NA	TRBD1	TGTGCCAGCAGCTCGACGGACAGGGGGCTACGGCCCCAGCATTTT	CASSSTDRGLRPQHF
TRBV7-9	TRBJ1-1	NA	NA	TGTGCCAGCAGCTTATCTCGATGGGCCCCGAACACTGAAGCTTTCTTT	CASSLSRWAPNTEAFF
TRBV7-2	TRBJ1-1	NA	NA	TGTGCCAGCAGCTTAGATCGACAGCGACATGCTTTCTTT	CASSLDRQRHAFF
TRBV30	TRBJ1-1	NA	NA	TGTGCCTGGAGTGCAGGACTCACTGAAGCTTTCTTT	CAWSAGLTEAFF
TRBV6-1	TRBJ1-4	NA	NA	TGTGCCAGCAGTTTAACCCGAGCAACTAATGAAAAACTGTTTTTT	CASSLTRATNEKLFF
TRBV13	TRBJ2-1	NA	TRBD2	TGTGCCAGCAGCTATACGGGACTAGCTCGATACAATGAGCAGTTCTTC	CASSYTGLARYNEQFF
TRBV7-8	TRBJ1-6	NA	NA	TGTGCCAGCAGCTTACAAACAGGAGCTTCACCCCTCCACTTT	CASSLQTGASPLHF
TRBV5-4	TRBJ2-1	NA	NA	TGTGCCAGCAGGGGACTTAACAATGAGCAGTTCTTC	CASRGLNNEQFF
TRBV7-2	TRBJ2-1	NA	NA	TGTGCCAGCAGCCGACAGACGGAGCAGTTCTTC	CASSRQTEQFF
TRBV5-1	TRBJ2-7	NA	NA	TGCGCCAGCAGCCGTCAGTTTACCGGGACGGCGGGGGAGCAGTACTTC	CASSRQFTGTAGEQYF
TRBV6-1	TRBJ1-6	NA	TRBD1	TGTGCCAGCAGTGTACTGGGACAGGGTACACCCCTCCACTTT	CASSVLGQGTPLHF
TRBV4-1	TRBJ2-1	NA	TRBD2	TGCGCCAGCAGCCGGGGACTAGTCAATGAGCAGTTCTTC	CASSRGLVNEQFF
TRBV5-8	TRBJ1-2	NA	NA	TGTGCCAGCAGCTGGAGAGAAACCTATGGCTACACCTTC	CASSWRETYGYTF
TRBV18	TRBJ1-4	NA	TRBD1	TGTGCCAGCTCACCACCGACAGGGGAGGTTGAAAAACTGTTTTTT	CASSPPTGEVEKLFF
TRBV27	TRBJ2-5	NA	NA	TGTGCCAGCAGTACAGGGTATCGAGGAGAGACCCAGTACTTC	CASSTGYRGETQYF
TRBV27	TRBJ1-1	NA	NA	TGTGCCAGCAGTCTGGCAGGGAACACTGAAGCTTTCTTT	CASSLAGNTEAFF
TRBV9	TRBJ2-5	NA	NA	TGTGCCAGCACCGGGACATTCCTACCCGGAGAGACCCAGTACTTC	CASTGTFLPGETQYF
TRBV19	TRBJ2-1	NA	TRBD2	TGTGCCAGTACTCCTGGTCAGCGGGGGGGCCGTAGCTCCTACAATGAGCAGTTCTTC	CASTPGQRGGRSSYNEQFF
TRBV11-3	TRBJ2-1	NA	NA	TGTGCCAGCAGCTTAGAGACAGGACCCTTCAATGAGCAGTTCTTC	CASSLETGPFNEQFF
TRBV19	TRBJ2-2	NA	NA	TGTGCCAGTAGTAAGCCCCCCACCGGGGAGCTGTTTTTT	CASSKPPTGELFF
TRBV6-5	TRBJ1-2	NA	NA	TGTGCCAGCAGTTCGACCAGAAACAGGGAAATGACGCCTAGCTTC	CASSSTRNREMTPSF
TRBV19	TRBJ2-1	NA	TRBD2	TGTGCCAGTAGTATGAGGGGAGGGATTGATGAGCAGTTCTTC	CASSMRGGIDEQFF
TRBV7-2	TRBJ1-5	NA	TRBD1	TGTGCCAGCAGTTATGACAGGGCTAGCAATCAGCCCCAGCATTTT	CASSYDRASNQPQHF
TRBV10-2	TRBJ1-1	NA	NA	TGCGCCAGCTCGGTGGACACCCACACTGAAGCTTTCTTT	CASSVDTHTEAFF
TRBV2	TRBJ2-3	NA	NA	TGTGCCAGCAGCGTCGGTCTTCGTCCAGATACGCAGTATTTT	CASSVGLRPDTQYF
TRBV11-2	TRBJ1-1	few	NA	TGTGCCAGCAGCTCCACGGGGGATGATGCTTTCTTT	CASSSTGDDAFF
TRBV15	TRBJ2-2	once	NA	TGTGCCACCAGCAGAGTGCAGGGAAGCCCCGGGGAGCTGTTTTTT	CATSRVQGSPGELFF
TRBV7-6	TRBJ1-3	NA	TRBD1	TGTGCCAGCAGCTTAGGGGGACAGGGTATGAGCACCATATATTTT	CASSLGGQGMSTIYF